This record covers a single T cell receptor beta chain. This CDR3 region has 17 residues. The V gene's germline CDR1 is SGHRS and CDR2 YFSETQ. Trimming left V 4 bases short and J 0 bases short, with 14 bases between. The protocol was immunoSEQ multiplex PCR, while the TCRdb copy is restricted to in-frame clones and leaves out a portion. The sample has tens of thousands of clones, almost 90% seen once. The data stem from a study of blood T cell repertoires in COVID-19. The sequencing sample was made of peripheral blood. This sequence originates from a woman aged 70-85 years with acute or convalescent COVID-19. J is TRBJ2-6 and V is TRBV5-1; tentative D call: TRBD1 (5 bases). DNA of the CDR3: TGCGCCAGCAGCCCCGAAACTCAGGGCTCTGGGGCCAACGTCCTGACTTTC. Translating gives CASSPETQGSGANVLTF.